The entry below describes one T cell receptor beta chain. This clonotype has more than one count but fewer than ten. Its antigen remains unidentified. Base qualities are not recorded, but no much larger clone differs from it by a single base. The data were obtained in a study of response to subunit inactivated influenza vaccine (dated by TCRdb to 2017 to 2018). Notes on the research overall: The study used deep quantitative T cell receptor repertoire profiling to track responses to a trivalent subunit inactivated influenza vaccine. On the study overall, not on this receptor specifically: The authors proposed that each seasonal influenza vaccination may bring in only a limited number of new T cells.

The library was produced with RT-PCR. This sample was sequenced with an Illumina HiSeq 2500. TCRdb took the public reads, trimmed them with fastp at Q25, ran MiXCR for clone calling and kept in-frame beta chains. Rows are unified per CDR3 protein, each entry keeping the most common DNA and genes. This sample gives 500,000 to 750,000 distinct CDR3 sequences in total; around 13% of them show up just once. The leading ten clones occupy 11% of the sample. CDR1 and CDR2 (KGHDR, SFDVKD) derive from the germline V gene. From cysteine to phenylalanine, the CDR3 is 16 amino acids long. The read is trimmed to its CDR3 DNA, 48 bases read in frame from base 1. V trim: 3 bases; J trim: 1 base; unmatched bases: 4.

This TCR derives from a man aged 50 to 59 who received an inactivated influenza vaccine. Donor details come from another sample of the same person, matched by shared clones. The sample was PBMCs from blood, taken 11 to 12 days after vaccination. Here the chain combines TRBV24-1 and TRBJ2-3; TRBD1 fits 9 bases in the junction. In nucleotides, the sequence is TGTGCCACCAGTGATACAGGGGGCGGTGGCACAGATACGCAGTATTTT. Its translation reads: CATSDTGGGGTDTQYF.